These T cell receptor beta chains were read from a single sample in a study of control samples from healthy donors and cancer patients. TCRdb keeps only in-frame clones here, not all; method: immunoSEQ multiplex PCR. The sample lists about 120,000 clones, more than 80% occurring once. The sequenced sample was blood. The receptors were sampled from a man in his fifties in good health. Each CDR3 is given with its conserved first and last residue. D genes are given only for firm matches. For some rows the clone size is stated as once, few or many, or as a class when expanded; others skip it.

>TRBV6-4|NA|TRBJ2-1|NA
CASSVGAGEVDEQFF
TGTGCCAGCAGTGTGGGGGCAGGCGAAGTGGATGAGCAGTTCTTC
>TRBV7-2|NA|TRBJ1-3|NA
CASSPTASGNTIYF
TGTGCCAGCAGCCCCACAGCCTCTGGAAACACCATATATTTT
>TRBV27|few|TRBJ1-5|NA
CASSLNAPRGLGNQPQHF
TGTGCCAGCAGTTTAAATGCTCCTCGGGGGCTTGGCAATCAGCCCCAGCATTTT
>TRBV6-6|NA|TRBJ1-2|TRBD1
CASSTGGGDGYTF
TGTGCCAGCAGTACAGGGGGCGGCGATGGCTACACCTTC
>TRBV11-2|NA|TRBJ2-1|TRBD2
CASSLQSGGPAQDEQFF
TGTGCCAGCAGCTTACAATCGGGGGGGCCAGCACAAGATGAGCAGTTCTTC
>TRBV7-2|few|TRBJ2-7|NA
CASSLVGARHHSSYEQYF
TGTGCCAGCAGCTTAGTAGGGGCCCGACACCACAGCTCCTACGAGCAGTACTTC
>TRBV9|NA|TRBJ1-1|NA
CASSPEWDTEAFF
TGTGCCAGCAGCCCAGAGTGGGACACTGAAGCTTTCTTT
>TRBV27|NA|TRBJ2-7|TRBD2
CASSLTSGHHYEQYF
TGTGCCAGCAGCCTAACTAGCGGGCACCACTACGAGCAGTACTTC
>TRBV10-3|once|TRBJ1-4|TRBD1
CAISGTGGSEKLFF
TGTGCCATCAGTGGGACAGGGGGTTCTGAAAAACTGTTTTTT
>TRBV9|NA|TRBJ1-3|NA
CASSVGDGLSGNTIYF
TGTGCCAGCAGCGTAGGGGACGGGCTCTCTGGAAACACCATATATTTT
>TRBV14|NA|TRBJ1-1|TRBD1
CASSPRTGGTEAFF
TGTGCCAGCAGCCCACGGACAGGAGGCACTGAAGCTTTCTTT
>TRBV7-8|NA|TRBJ1-6|TRBD1
CASSLGQGMSYNSPLHF
TGTGCCAGCAGCCTCGGACAGGGGATGTCCTATAATTCACCCCTCCACTTT
>TRBV30|NA|TRBJ1-5|NA
CAWRGAGLNQPQHF
TGTGCCTGGAGGGGAGCAGGGCTCAATCAGCCCCAGCATTTT
>TRBV5-1|NA|TRBJ1-2|NA
CASSRTDYGYTF
TGCGCCAGCAGCCGTACCGACTATGGCTACACCTTC
>TRBV4-1|once|TRBJ1-1|NA
CASSQDGVRGRETEAFF
TGCGCCAGCAGCCAAGATGGAGTCCGGGGCCGAGAGACTGAAGCTTTCTTT
>TRBV27|NA|TRBJ1-4|NA
CASSSNLGFGEKLFF
TGTGCCAGCAGTTCAAATTTAGGGTTCGGTGAAAAACTGTTTTTT